The 32 T cell receptor beta chains reported below all come from one sample, sequenced in a study of neoadjuvant nivolumab and ipilimumab in lung cancer. Clones were read by immunoSEQ multiplex PCR, and TCRdb kept only the in-frame ones, dropping some. There are 40,000 or so clones in the sample; 89% occur only once, and approximately 3.3% lies in the top ten. Sample: peripheral blood, taken before neoadjuvant nivolumab, alone or with ipilimumab. The receptor source for this set is an adult with non-small cell lung cancer.

The CDR3 DNA reads as TGTGCCAGCAGCGGAGGGGTTCTAGCTTTAAGCGGGGAGCTGTTTTTT. Protein sequence: CASSGGVLALSGELFF. This rearrangement joins TRBV11-2 to TRBJ2-2; the D gene is possibly TRBD2 (6 bases). V lost 5 bases and J lost 7, with 20 bases in between. The CDR3 runs 16 residues. In germline, CDR1 is SGHAT, CDR2 FQNNGV.

The J gene is TRBJ1-1, the V gene TRBV7-7; D perhaps matches TRBD1 (5 bases). Deletions cut 5 bases from V and 4 bases from J, with 23 bases between. CDR3 length equals 17 residues. Germline V gene data show CDR1 as SSHAT and CDR2 as FNYEAQ (reference sequence). Here the CDR3 DNA reads TGTGCCAGCAGCACACACCCCCCGCGGGGGTTCGGCACTGAAGCTTTCTTT. Residues: CASSTHPPRGFGTEAFF.

This clone was detected only a few times. V usage is TRBV9 and J usage is TRBJ2-5, with D hard to call. In germline, CDR1 is SGDLS, CDR2 YYNGEE. The CDR3 sequence is 15 residues long. The V gene lost 0 bases and the J gene lost 1 base, with 10 bases spanning the gap. The CDR3: CASSVALGVQETQYF. The CDR3 coding sequence is TGTGCCAGCAGCGTAGCTCTGGGCGTCCAAGAGACCCAGTACTTC.

The V and J genes are TRBV11-3 and TRBJ2-3, with TRBD1 identical over 9 bases. Germline-derived CDR1 and CDR2 are SGHNT and YENEEA. This CDR3 contains 15 residues. V lost 0 bases to trimming and J lost 6 bases; unmatched junction nucleotides: 4. In nucleotides, the CDR3 is TGTGCCAGCAGCTTAGATGGACAGGGGATGGATACGCAGTATTTT. Encoded protein: CASSLDGQGMDTQYF.

The chain has TRBV6-1 and TRBJ2-7; TRBD2 is a possible D gene (6 bases). CDR3 length equals 13 residues. Germline V gene lookup returns CDR1 MNHNS and CDR2 SASEGT. V lost 8 bases and J 0 bases, leaving 11 bases between the germline ends. The CDR3 here is CASLPSVSYEQYF. The CDR3 region has the DNA TGTGCCAGCCTTCCTAGCGTCTCCTACGAGCAGTACTTC.

The chain recombines TRBV5-4 with TRBJ2-3; 10 bases line up with TRBD2. CDR3 size: 16 residues. Trimming at V came to 0 bases and at J to 2 bases, leaving 3 bases not matched to a gene. Per the germline V gene, CDR1 is SGHNT and CDR2 is YYREEE (reference sequence). The CDR3 loop reads CASSLGTSGPTDTQYF. CDR3 DNA: TGTGCCAGCAGCTTGGGGACTAGCGGCCCCACAGATACGCAGTATTTT.

V gene TRBV19 combines with J gene TRBJ2-5; 12 positions agree with TRBD1. V trimming: 7 bases; J trimming: 5 bases; junction bases outside the gene matches: 5. Per germline, CDR1 LNHDA and CDR2 SQIVND (reference sequence). The CDR3 runs to 14 residues. For the CDR3, the DNA is TGTGCCAGTAAAAGGGACAGGGGGCGCGAGACCCAGTACTTC. Residues: CASKRDRGRETQYF. Filled out from reference TRBV19 and TRBJ2-5, the complete variable domain reads DGGITQSPKYLFRKEGQNVTLSCEQNLNHDAMYWYRQDPGQGLRLIYYSQIVNDFQKGDIAEGYSVSREKKESFPLTVTSAQKNPTAFYLCASKRDRGRETQYFGPGTRLLVL.

This clone was seen just once. The V call is TRBV5-1, the J call TRBJ1-4, with unresolved D. The CDR3 contains 16 residues. Trimming removed 0 bases from V and 3 bases from J, with 12 bases in between. The germline V gene encodes CDR1 SGHRS and CDR2 YFSETQ. This CDR3 is CASSLAWSSANEKLFF. For the CDR3, the DNA is TGCGCCAGCAGCTTGGCCTGGAGCTCAGCTAATGAAAAACTGTTTTTT.

Only a few counts were recorded for this clone. V is TRBV29-1 and J is TRBJ2-5; possible D gene TRBD1, 6 bases. This CDR3 comprises 11 residues. V was shortened by 6 bases and J by 2 bases, with 7 bases between the two germline ends. Germline lookup yields CDR1 SQVTM and CDR2 ANQGSEA. CDR3 DNA: TGCAGCGTCGGACAGCAAGAGACCCAGTACTTC. Translated: CSVGQQETQYF.

This clone was observed a handful of times. This chain links TRBV6-5 with TRBJ2-7; the D is unclear. Per the germline V gene, CDR1 is MNHEY and CDR2 is SVGAGI. There are 15 residues in the CDR3. V was trimmed by 0 bases and J by 3 bases, leaving 12 bases between them. The CDR3 DNA follows: TGTGCCAGCAGTTACTCAGGGTGGCAGGTCTACGAGCAGTACTTC. Translated, it gives CASSYSGWQVYEQYF.

The chain employs TRBV7-3 and TRBJ2-1, with 9 bases that match TRBD2. The V and J ends lost 5 bases and 6 bases, in that order; junction bases with no gene match: 11. Germline values: CDR1 SGHTA, CDR2 FQGTGA. This CDR3 comprises 16 residues. The CDR3 reads CASSPRAAGGTNEQFF. CDR3 in DNA: TGTGCCAGCAGCCCCCGCGCAGCGGGAGGTACCAATGAGCAGTTCTTC.

The V call is TRBV18, the J call TRBJ2-7; 8 nucleotides line up with TRBD1. CDR3 length: 16 amino acids. The V gene's germline CDR1 is KGHSH and CDR2 LQKENI. V was clipped by 5 bases and J by 5 bases; unmatched bases: 14. The CDR3, as DNA: TGTGCCAGCTCAACGCAACGGACAGGGCGTGGGAACGAGCAGTACTTC. Amino acid sequence: CASSTQRTGRGNEQYF.

The DNA for the CDR3 is TGTGCCAGCAGCTACGAGGCGGGAAAAACCGGGGAGCTGTTTTTT. Translated, it gives CASSYEAGKTGELFF. The gene calls are TRBV7-2 and TRBJ2-2, with D tentatively TRBD2 (6 bases). The V and J ends lost 4 bases and 5 bases respectively, with 14 bases between them. This CDR3 comprises 15 residues. CDR1 is SGHTA, CDR2 FQGNSA, per germline.

CDR3: CASSAQVTVNQPQHF. The CDR3 nucleotides are TGTGCCAGCAGTGCTCAAGTTACAGTTAATCAGCCCCAGCATTTT. The genes are TRBV2 and TRBJ1-5, with no clear D. Trimming took off 4 bases at V and 4 bases at J, with 14 bases between the two ends. CDR1 is SNHLY, CDR2 FYNNEI, per germline. The CDR3 totals 15 residues.

The rearrangement joins TRBV5-1 to TRBJ1-3, with 7 bases matching TRBD1. The CDR3 has 14 amino acids. Trimming at V came to 2 bases and at J to 2 bases, leaving 1 base not matched to a gene. Germline V CDR1 and CDR2: SGHRS, YFSETQ. The CDR3 sequence is CASSLGTAGNTIYF. Written as DNA, the CDR3 is TGCGCCAGCAGCTTAGGGACAGCTGGAAACACCATATATTTT.

The rearrangement links TRBV6-5 to TRBJ2-1; D unclear. Germline values: CDR1 MNHEY, CDR2 SVGAGI. V lost 7 bases, J lost 0 bases, and 13 bases lay in between. This CDR3 has 15 residues. The CDR3 nucleotides read TGTGCCAGCACCTTAAGACCGAGCTCCTACAATGAGCAGTTCTTC. Its protein product is CASTLRPSSYNEQFF.

V and J are TRBV6-5 and TRBJ2-7; 7 bases are shared with TRBD2. Losses at the gene ends were 3 bases for V and 3 bases for J; bases not matched to a gene: 5. Looked up from germline, CDR1 is MNHEY and CDR2 is SVGAGI. The CDR3 loop spans 14 amino acids. The CDR3 region is CASSYGGSIYEQYF. CDR3 coding DNA: TGTGCCAGCAGTTATGGCGGGAGTATCTACGAGCAGTACTTC.

The V gene is TRBV7-3, the J gene TRBJ2-7; no clear D gene. The V gene lost 1 base and the J gene lost 5 bases, with 12 bases spanning the gap. The CDR3 extends over 14 amino acids. CDR1 is SGHTA, CDR2 FQGTGA, per germline. CDR3 sequence: CASSLNPMGHEQYF. The CDR3, as DNA: TGTGCCAGCAGCTTAAACCCCATGGGCCACGAGCAGTACTTC.

J is TRBJ2-1 and V is TRBV9, with 16 nucleotides matching TRBD2. Germline V gene data show CDR1 as SGDLS and CDR2 as YYNGEE. The CDR3 runs 21 residues. J lost 8 bases, V lost 0 bases, and 17 bases had no gene match. CDR3 sequence reads: CASSVAAGGGLGLAGGDEQFF. The CDR3 region has the DNA TGTGCCAGCAGCGTAGCGGCAGGGGGGGGATTGGGACTAGCGGGAGGGGATGAGCAGTTCTTC.

V usage is TRBV28 and J usage is TRBJ1-4; weak D call: TRBD1 (6 bases). Germline loops: CDR1 MDHEN, CDR2 SYDVKM. The CDR3 consists of 12 residues. V was trimmed by 5 bases and J by 10 bases, leaving 11 bases between them. The DNA of the CDR3 is TGTGCCAGCAGTCCGACAGGCCTAAAACTGTTTTTT. As protein: CASSPTGLKLFF.

This rearrangement joins TRBV7-9 to TRBJ2-1; TRBD2 matches 11 bases. This CDR3 comprises 14 residues. Germline CDR1 SEHNR, CDR2 FQNEAQ (reference sequence). Germline trimming cut 6 bases from V and 9 bases from J; bases unmatched to any gene: 7. DNA of the CDR3: TGTGCCAGCAGAACTAGCGGGAGAGGGGGTGAGCAGTTCTTC. Translation: CASRTSGRGGEQFF. Complete variable domain (other parts from reference TRBV7-9 and TRBJ2-1): DTGVSQNPRHKITKRGQNVTFRCDPISEHNRLYWYRQTLGQGPEFLTYFQNEAQLEKSRLLSDRFSAERPKGSFSTLEIQRTEQGDSAMYLCASRTSGRGGEQFFGPGTRLTVL.

J is TRBJ2-7 and V is TRBV19; D is perhaps TRBD2 (6 bases). The V and J ends lost 6 bases and 6 bases respectively, with 18 bases between them. This CDR3 contains 14 residues. Germline CDR1 and CDR2: LNHDA and SQIVND (reference sequence). CDR3 amino acids: CASSPLGGVSEQYF. CDR3 in DNA: TGTGCCAGTAGCCCCCTGGGCGGGGTATCCGAGCAGTACTTC.

The chain is built from TRBV13 and TRBJ1-1; D might be TRBD1 (6 bases). CDR1 is PRHDT and CDR2 is FYEKMQ in the germline V gene (reference sequence). The CDR3 is 16 residues long. V shed 5 bases and J shed 2 bases, with 18 bases lying between them. The chain's CDR3 is CASSLRGSGANTEAFF. The CDR3 coding sequence is TGTGCCAGCAGCCTTAGGGGATCAGGGGCAAACACTGAAGCTTTCTTT. The entire variable domain, with the rest obtained from reference TRBV13 and TRBJ1-1, is as follows: AAGVIQSPRHLIKEKRETATLKCYPIPRHDTVYWYQQGPGQDPQFLISFYEKMQSDKGSIPDRFSAQQFSDYHSELNMSSLELGDSALYFCASSLRGSGANTEAFFGQGTRLTVV.

This chain joins TRBV7-8 and TRBJ2-7, with D possibly being TRBD2 (6 bases). This CDR3 has 14 residues. CDR1 and CDR2 (germline): SGHVS, FQNEAQ. Trimming took 0 bases from V and 2 from J, leaving 8 bases between them. This CDR3 is CASSLAGGPYEQYF. The DNA for the CDR3 is TGTGCCAGCAGCTTAGCGGGGGGTCCCTACGAGCAGTACTTC.

A remark on this clone: Mismatch with germline at one junction end may stem from a read error. This chain connects TRBV6-1 to TRBJ2-7, with a possible D match to TRBD1 (6 bases). This CDR3 has 11 residues. Germline assignment: CDR1 MNHNS and CDR2 SASEGT. The CDR3 protein is CASTGEYVQYF. The DNA for the CDR3 is TGTGCCAGCACAGGGGAATACGTGCAGTACTTC.

The rearrangement joins TRBV7-6 to TRBJ2-5, with 9 bases that match TRBD2. CDR1 SGHVS and CDR2 FNYEAQ come from the germline V gene. Trimming at V came to 0 bases and at J to 3 bases, leaving 2 bases not matched to a gene. The CDR3 length is 15 residues. The CDR3 loop is CASSLAAGGKETQYF. DNA for the CDR3: TGTGCCAGCAGCTTAGCGGCGGGAGGGAAAGAGACCCAGTACTTC.

The chain joins TRBV29-1 to TRBJ2-1, with D perhaps TRBD1 or TRBD2 (6 bases each). Trimming cost V 4 bases and J 3 bases, with 19 bases left between them. Germline-derived CDR1 and CDR2 are SQVTM and ANQGSEA. The CDR3 extends over 16 amino acids. CDR3: CSVGMGLGGGYNEQFF. The CDR3 coding sequence is TGCAGCGTTGGAATGGGCCTCGGAGGGGGCTACAATGAGCAGTTCTTC.

The chain carries TRBV10-2 and TRBJ2-3; 7 bases are a match to TRBD2. Losses at the gene ends were 2 bases for V and 4 bases for J; bases not matched to a gene: 9. The CDR3 length is 16 residues. The V gene's germline CDR1 is WSHSY and CDR2 SAAADI. CDR3 residues: CASSELAGDGADTQYF. CDR3 DNA: TGCGCCAGCAGTGAGCTGGCGGGAGATGGGGCAGATACGCAGTATTTT.

The gene calls are TRBV11-2 and TRBJ1-4, with D possibly being TRBD1 (5 bases). Trimming took off 3 bases at V and 0 bases at J, with 8 bases between the two ends. This CDR3 has 15 amino acids. Germline-derived CDR1 and CDR2 are SGHAT and FQNNGV. Here the CDR3 reads CASSLRGPTNEKLFF. CDR3 bases: TGTGCCAGCAGCTTGCGGGGCCCAACTAATGAAAAACTGTTTTTT.

The chain carries TRBV2 and TRBJ1-4; D gene ambiguous. Trimming pared 5 bases from V and 3 bases from J, leaving 13 bases between. The CDR3 extends over 15 amino acids. From germline, CDR1 is SNHLY and CDR2 FYNNEI. The chain's CDR3 is CASSQDGAANEKLFF. The CDR3, as DNA: TGTGCCAGCAGTCAGGACGGTGCTGCTAATGAAAAACTGTTTTTT.

The chain couples TRBV2 to TRBJ2-1; no definite D call. Germline loops: CDR1 SNHLY, CDR2 FYNNEI. Between the trimmed V and J ends, which lost 2 bases and 7 bases, there was a span of 9 bases. This CDR3 comprises 13 residues. The CDR3 sequence is CASSERLLNEQFF. The CDR3 DNA reads as TGTGCCAGCAGTGAAAGACTGTTGAATGAGCAGTTCTTC.

The chain joins TRBV2 to TRBJ2-3; D is unresolved. Germline V gene sequence: CDR1 SNHLY, CDR2 FYNNEI. The V end lost 5 bases, the J end lost 1 base, and 16 bases lay between the germline ends. CDR3 length equals 16 residues. Written as DNA, the CDR3 is TGTGCCAGCAGTCGCGGACGACGGTCGGGCACAGATACGCAGTATTTT. It codes for CASSRGRRSGTDTQYF.